The rows below give T cell receptor beta chains drawn from one sample of a study of blood T cell repertoires in COVID-19. Generated by immunoSEQ multiplex PCR, the TCRdb table keeps only in-frame clones and is missing some. The table has 180,000 or so clones, 75% to 90% seen once. The sequencing input was PBMCs or T cells enriched from blood (not recorded which). The receptors originated from a man aged 40-55 years who had recovered from COVID-19. The CDR3 runs from the conserved cysteine through the conserved F or W. The order of the fields is V gene, clone size, D gene, J gene, CDR3 DNA, CDR3 protein. A D gene is named only where the DNA matches it firmly. Size is stated for part of the rows, as once, few or many counts, or as a class when the clone is expanded.

V: TRBV9
size: -
D: TRBD1
J: TRBJ2-2
DNA: TGTGCCAGCAGCGTTTCCCGGGACAGGGGAACCGGGGAGCTGTTTTTT
CDR3: CASSVSRDRGTGELFF

V: TRBV30
size: once
D: TRBD1
J: TRBJ2-3
DNA: TGTGCCTGGAAAGGGGACAGAAGCACAGATACGCAGTATTTT
CDR3: CAWKGDRSTDTQYF

V: TRBV7-8
size: -
D: -
J: TRBJ1-5
DNA: TGTGCCAGCAGCTTAAATTTCCGGGGGTCCGGGCCCCAGCATTTT
CDR3: CASSLNFRGSGPQHF

V: TRBV6-5
size: -
D: TRBD2
J: TRBJ2-7
DNA: TGTGCCAGCACCCAGCGGGAGGCAAGACACTACGAGCAGTACTTC
CDR3: CASTQREARHYEQYF

V: TRBV19
size: -
D: TRBD1
J: TRBJ2-3
DNA: TGTGCCAGTAGTTTCCGACAGGGTCGCTCAGATACGCAGTATTTT
CDR3: CASSFRQGRSDTQYF

V: TRBV6-5
size: few
D: -
J: TRBJ2-7
DNA: TGTGCCAGCAGTTACCTGCCGTTTAACAGCTACGAGCAGTACTTC
CDR3: CASSYLPFNSYEQYF

V: TRBV7-9
size: -
D: -
J: TRBJ2-2
DNA: TGTGCCAGCACCCCCCAAACGAGCACCGGGGAGCTGTTTTTT
CDR3: CASTPQTSTGELFF

V: TRBV12-3/TRBV12-4
size: -
D: -
J: TRBJ2-1
DNA: TGTGCCAGCAGTTTGTCGGGGAGCGCCTTCTTC
CDR3: CASSLSGSAFF

V: TRBV29-1
size: -
D: TRBD1
J: TRBJ1-1
DNA: TGCAGCGTCGGCTACAGGGGCGGTTTTCACACTGAAGCTTTCTTT
CDR3: CSVGYRGGFHTEAFF

V: TRBV4-1
size: -
D: TRBD1
J: TRBJ2-7
DNA: TGCGCCAGCAGCCAAGGGACAGGGGCGGTGTACGAGCAGTACTTC
CDR3: CASSQGTGAVYEQYF

V: TRBV11-3
size: -
D: -
J: TRBJ1-1
DNA: TGTGCCAGCAGCTTGCAAAGCGAAGTGAACACTGAAGCTTTCTTT
CDR3: CASSLQSEVNTEAFF

V: TRBV30
size: few
D: TRBD1
J: TRBJ1-6
DNA: TGTGCCCAGGACAGGGGAGCCTCGAATTCACCCCTCCACTTT
CDR3: CAQDRGASNSPLHF

V: TRBV27
size: -
D: -
J: TRBJ1-2
DNA: TGTGCCAGCAGTCCCGCCCACTGGGACATTGGCTACACCTTC
CDR3: CASSPAHWDIGYTF

V: TRBV2
size: -
D: TRBD1
J: TRBJ1-1
DNA: TGTGCCAGTCGGAACAGGGGTGGGAACACTGAAGCTTTCTTT
CDR3: CASRNRGGNTEAFF

V: TRBV11-3
size: -
D: -
J: TRBJ1-6
DNA: TGTGCCAGCAGCCAGAGACAGTCTTATAATTCACCCCTCCACTTT
CDR3: CASSQRQSYNSPLHF

V: TRBV9
size: -
D: -
J: TRBJ1-1
DNA: TGTGCCAGCAGCACCAAGACCGGGGGCACTGAAGCTTTCTTT
CDR3: CASSTKTGGTEAFF

V: TRBV5-4
size: once
D: -
J: TRBJ2-5
DNA: TGTGCCAGCAGCCTCGGGACTGAAGAGACCCAGTACTTC
CDR3: CASSLGTEETQYF

V: TRBV28
size: -
D: -
J: TRBJ2-7
DNA: TGTGCCAGCAGGATAGCGGAGTCCTACGAGCAGTACTTC
CDR3: CASRIAESYEQYF

V: TRBV2
size: once
D: -
J: TRBJ2-7
DNA: TGTGCCAGCTCTTACCAGATCTCCTACGAGCAGTACTTC
CDR3: CASSYQISYEQYF

V: TRBV6-4
size: once
D: -
J: TRBJ2-2
DNA: TGTGCCAGCAGACGACAAACGAACACCGGGGAGCTGTTTTTT
CDR3: CASRRQTNTGELFF

V: TRBV29-1
size: -
D: -
J: TRBJ2-7
DNA: TGCAGCGTTGCGGAGCCTTACGACGAGCAGTACTTC
CDR3: CSVAEPYDEQYF

V: TRBV4-1
size: -
D: -
J: TRBJ1-1
DNA: TGCGCCAGCAGCCGGCGACAGGATGAAGCTTTCTTT
CDR3: CASSRRQDEAFF

V: TRBV9
size: -
D: TRBD2
J: TRBJ2-3
DNA: TGTGCCAGCAGCTTGACTAGCGGGGGGCGGGATACGCAGTATTTT
CDR3: CASSLTSGGRDTQYF

V: TRBV18
size: once
D: -
J: TRBJ2-7
DNA: TGTGCCAGCTCACCAGGACTCTCAGACTACGAGCAGTACTTC
CDR3: CASSPGLSDYEQYF

V: TRBV12-3/TRBV12-4
size: -
D: -
J: TRBJ2-7
DNA: TGTGCCAGCAGCCTAAACCACGAGCAGTACTTC
CDR3: CASSLNHEQYF

V: TRBV6-5
size: -
D: -
J: TRBJ1-6
DNA: TGTGCCAGCAGTTATTCGGCAGGAATTAATAATTCACCCCTCCACTTT
CDR3: CASSYSAGINNSPLHF

V: TRBV6-5
size: -
D: TRBD2
J: TRBJ2-7
DNA: TGTGCCAGCGCGACTAGCGGGAGGAACGAGCAGTACTTC
CDR3: CASATSGRNEQYF

V: TRBV28
size: -
D: TRBD1
J: TRBJ2-1
DNA: TGTGCCAGCCACGTATCGGGACAGGGTGTGGATGAGCAGTTCTTC
CDR3: CASHVSGQGVDEQFF

V: TRBV6-9
size: many
D: -
J: TRBJ1-4
DNA: TGTGCCAGCAGTTATGGGTCATCGGGGGGATGTAGGAAGAATGAAAAACTGTTTTTT
CDR3: CASSYGSSGGCRKNEKLFF

V: TRBV7-6
size: few
D: TRBD2
J: TRBJ2-5
DNA: TGTGCCAGCAGCTTAGCGCGTACTAGCGGGGAGGAGAGGACCCAGTACTTC
CDR3: CASSLARTSGEERTQYF

V: TRBV27
size: -
D: TRBD1
J: TRBJ2-2
DNA: TGTGCCAGCAGCATTACCTGGGGGACAGCGAACACCGGGGAGCTGTTTTTT
CDR3: CASSITWGTANTGELFF

V: TRBV5-1
size: -
D: TRBD1
J: TRBJ1-2
DNA: TGCGCCAGCAGCTTGGAAATTCGAGGACAGGGTAATGGCTACACCTTC
CDR3: CASSLEIRGQGNGYTF

V: TRBV15
size: once
D: TRBD1
J: TRBJ1-5
DNA: TGTGCCACCAGCAGAGACCGACAGGGAAGCAATCAGCCCCAGCATTTT
CDR3: CATSRDRQGSNQPQHF

V: TRBV2
size: -
D: TRBD1
J: TRBJ1-5
DNA: TGTGCCAGCAACTCCGGGACAGGGATGGATCAGCCCCAGCATTTT
CDR3: CASNSGTGMDQPQHF

V: TRBV6-5
size: -
D: TRBD2
J: TRBJ2-2
DNA: TGTGCCGGTTCGGGACTAGCGGTCACCGGGGAGCTGTTTTTT
CDR3: CAGSGLAVTGELFF

V: TRBV7-3
size: -
D: -
J: TRBJ2-3
DNA: TGTGCCAGCAGCTTAGGCAACATTCTGTATTTT
CDR3: CASSLGNILYF

V: TRBV28
size: -
D: TRBD1
J: TRBJ1-5
DNA: TGTGCCGCCACCGGGACAGATAATCAGCCCCAGCATTTT
CDR3: CAATGTDNQPQHF

V: TRBV10-3
size: few
D: TRBD2
J: TRBJ2-3
DNA: TGTGCCATCGGGCTAGCGGGAGGAGGGGCAGATACGCAGTATTTT
CDR3: CAIGLAGGGADTQYF